The T cell receptor beta chain under discussion was sequenced for a study of T cells after yellow fever vaccination. Study conclusions and caveats: It was a weaker secondary response, yet one that peaked faster, at day 5 versus 15.

This clonotype has at least ten counts. What it binds is not known. Researchers made TCR cDNA using 5'RACE template switching, and this step added a universal primer site and UMIs. MiXCR, applied by TCRdb to the 5' RACE reads, yields one record per CDR3 protein. The table has about 320,000 distinct CDR3 sequences, approximately 4.3% seen once. The CDR3 sequence is 18 residues long. Germline CDR1 is MNHEY and CDR2 is SMNVEV (reference sequence). The J segment lost 0 bases and the V segment lost 7 bases, leaving 14 bases of the junction unmatched. The rearrangement joins TRBV27 to TRBJ1-2; 10 bases match TRBD1. The specimen comprised PBMCs, sampled 15 days after the yellow fever booster vaccination. The sequence derives from a man younger than 35 who received the YFV17D yellow fever vaccine. The CDR3 protein is CASTLRWDRGASNYGYTF. CDR3 DNA sequence: TGTGCCAGCACCCTCCGTTGGGACAGGGGCGCTTCTAACTATGGCTACACCTTC.